This T cell receptor beta chain was captured by sequencing in a study of cytomegalovirus exposure and HLA in healthy donors. This CDR3 comprises 16 residues. The J segment lost 4 bases and the V segment lost 1 base, leaving 5 bases of the junction unmatched. Germline-derived CDR1 and CDR2 are SEHNR and FQNEAQ (reference sequence). Separate from the roughly 710-subject first cohort, the 120-subject validation cohort was the one that the donors belonged to. The repertoire was sequenced with immunoSEQ multiplex PCR; TCRdb's copy has only in-frame clones and lacks some. This sample has 200,000 to 250,000 clones, with around 87% found just once.

What was sequenced was PBMCs. V is TRBV7-9 and J is TRBJ2-2; 8 nucleotides match TRBD2. This receptor was identified in a woman aged 18-29 years in good health and CMV-seropositive. The CDR3 DNA follows: TGTGCCAGCAGCTTAGTAGATAGCGGGATCACCGGGGAGCTGTTTTTT. It encodes CASSLVDSGITGELFF.